This entry lists 19 T cell receptor beta chains sequenced from one sample in a study of cytotoxic CD8 clonotypes in ibrutinib-treated CLL. Sequencing used immunoSEQ multiplex PCR; TCRdb keeps in-frame clones, though not all of them. The table lists some 76,000 clones, roughly 80% of them singletons. This sample comprised PBMCs, obtained after 24 months of ibrutinib treatment. The source is a human donor with chronic lymphocytic leukemia.

The chain recombines TRBV28 with TRBJ2-1; 10 nucleotides match TRBD2. Germline CDR1 is MDHEN and CDR2 is SYDVKM. The V segment lost 8 bases and the J segment 4 bases; nucleotides outside the gene matches: 8. The CDR3 sequence is 15 residues long. CDR3 DNA sequence: TGTGCCAGCCTAGGCCTAGCGGGAGCTTACAATGAGCAGTTCTTC. Amino acids: CASLGLAGAYNEQFF.

This chain links TRBV10-2 with TRBJ2-2, with TRBD1 as a possible D gene (5 bases). Deletions cut 8 bases from V and 0 bases from J, with 22 bases between. Germline V gene data show CDR1 as WSHSY and CDR2 as SAAADI. The CDR3 sequence is 18 residues long. The CDR3 here is CASGDSNPSRANTGELFF. CDR3 sequence (DNA): TGCGCCAGCGGCGACAGCAACCCTTCTCGAGCGAACACCGGGGAGCTGTTTTTT.

The genes are TRBV6-6 and TRBJ2-6; 10 bases fit TRBD1. V lost 6 bases, J lost 0 bases, and 2 bases stayed unmatched. The germline V gene encodes CDR1 MNHNY and CDR2 SVGAGI (reference sequence). The CDR3 totals 16 residues. This chain's CDR3 is CASRWDRGSGANVLTF. The CDR3 DNA is TGTGCCAGCAGATGGGACAGGGGCTCTGGGGCCAACGTCCTGACTTTC.

The chain combines TRBV30 with TRBJ2-7; 8 nucleotides line up with TRBD2. The length of the CDR3 is 17 residues. The V segment lost 0 bases and the J segment 3 bases; nucleotides outside the gene matches: 13. Germline-derived CDR1 and CDR2 are GTSNPN and SVGIG (reference sequence). The CDR3 spells CAWSVNLPGTRLYEQYF. The CDR3 DNA follows: TGTGCCTGGAGTGTTAACCTTCCCGGGACTAGACTCTACGAGCAGTACTTC.

This clone was recorded a few times. The rearrangement joins TRBV28 to TRBJ2-7; 9 nucleotides match TRBD1. CDR1 is MDHEN and CDR2 is SYDVKM in the germline V gene. The CDR3 covers 15 residues. V lost 5 bases, J lost 12 bases, and 17 bases stayed unmatched. CDR3 bases: TGTGCCAGCAGTCCGGACGGGACAGGGACTCTGAATAGGTACTTC. This gives the protein CASSPDGTGTLNRYF. Full variable domain (remainder filled in from reference TRBV28 and TRBJ2-7): DVKVTQSSRYLVKRTGEKVFLECVQDMDHENMFWYRQDPGLGLRLIYFSYDVKMKEKGDIPEGYSVSREKKERFSLILESASTNQTSMYLCASSPDGTGTLNRYFGPGTRLTVT.

The genes are TRBV5-5 and TRBJ1-2; the D is unclear. CDR1 is SGHKS and CDR2 is YYEKEE in the germline V gene (reference sequence). Deletions cut 0 bases from V and 0 bases from J, with 6 bases between. The length of the CDR3 is 14 residues. CDR3 amino acids: CASSLDGSNYGYTF. The CDR3 bases are TGTGCCAGCAGCTTGGATGGTTCTAACTATGGCTACACCTTC.

CDR3 sequence: CASSPGGYEQYF. The DNA of the CDR3 is TGTGCCAGCAGCCCTGGAGGGTACGAGCAGTACTTC. This chain connects TRBV9 to TRBJ2-7, with D perhaps matching TRBD2 (6 bases). Trimming pared 4 bases from V and 4 bases from J, leaving 9 bases between. Looked up from germline, CDR1 is SGDLS and CDR2 is YYNGEE. The CDR3 is made up of 12 amino acids. Full variable domain (outside the CDR3, taken from reference TRBV9 and TRBJ2-7): DSGVTQTPKHLITATGQRVTLRCSPRSGDLSVYWYQQSLDQGLQFLIQYYNGEERAKGNILERFSAQQFPDLHSELNLSSLELGDSALYFCASSPGGYEQYFGPGTRLTVT.

This clone showed up just a few times. The chain has TRBV10-3 and TRBJ1-2; 10 positions match TRBD1. Trimming took 6 bases from V and 0 from J; bases not matched to a gene: 7. Looked up from germline, CDR1 is ENHRY and CDR2 is SYGVKD. This CDR3 has 16 amino acids. Here the CDR3 reads CAISGGQGLANYGYTF. As DNA, the CDR3 is TGTGCCATCAGCGGGGGACAGGGGTTAGCTAACTATGGCTACACCTTC.

This chain joins TRBV6-6 and TRBJ2-2; a possible D gene is TRBD2 (6 bases). Germline values: CDR1 MNHNY, CDR2 SVGAGI (reference sequence). CDR3 size: 15 residues. Between the trimmed V and J ends, which lost 7 bases and 6 bases, there was a span of 18 bases. The DNA for the CDR3 is TGTGCCAGCACCCTGATTGGAGGGAATGCCGGGGAGCTGTTTTTT. It encodes CASTLIGGNAGELFF.

The chain has TRBV2 and TRBJ1-1; D ambiguous. The CDR3 spans 11 residues. CDR1 and CDR2 from the germline V gene are SNHLY and FYNNEI. The V gene lost 4 bases and the J gene lost 8 bases, with 8 bases spanning the gap. CDR3 nucleotide sequence: TGTGCCAGCAGTGGAACGGGGGAAGCTTTCTTT. This translates into CASSGTGEAFF.

This chain joins TRBV9 and TRBJ2-5; 8 nucleotides match TRBD1. The germline gives CDR1 SGDLS, CDR2 YYNGEE. The CDR3 contains 13 residues. With 5 bases clipped from V and 5 bases from J, the junction kept 5 bases outside the gene matches. The DNA of the CDR3 is TGTGCCAGCAGGCAGACAGGGGAGGAGACCCAGTACTTC. Translating gives CASRQTGEETQYF.

The gene calls are TRBV2 and TRBJ2-1; 12 bases agree with TRBD2. J lost 6 bases, V lost 6 bases, and 6 bases had no gene match. The CDR3 runs 15 residues. Germline loops: CDR1 SNHLY, CDR2 FYNNEI. The CDR3 DNA reads as TGTGCCAGCAGACTGACTAGCGGGAGAGGCAATGAGCAGTTCTTC. Translation: CASRLTSGRGNEQFF.

The chain carries TRBV6-1 and TRBJ2-7; the D gene could be TRBD1 or TRBD2 (5 bases each). Germline CDR1 reads MNHNS; CDR2 reads SASEGT. This CDR3 is 14 amino acids long. Trimming pared 4 bases from V and 2 bases from J, leaving 12 bases between. The CDR3, as DNA: TGTGCCAGCAGTGCCTCCGGGACGGCCTACGAGCAGTACTTC. Protein product: CASSASGTAYEQYF.

The chain carries TRBV30 and TRBJ2-7, with TRBD2 matching over 9 bases. V was clipped by 2 bases and J by 4 bases; unmatched bases: 6. The CDR3 covers 14 residues. In germline, CDR1 is GTSNPN, CDR2 SVGIG (reference sequence). CDR3 sequence reads: CAWSKAGGGYEQYF. The CDR3 coding sequence is TGTGCCTGGAGTAAAGCGGGAGGAGGGTACGAGCAGTACTTC.

The rearrangement joins TRBV19 to TRBJ2-5; TRBD2 is a possible D gene (7 bases). V shed 8 bases and J shed 2 bases, with 18 bases lying between them. This CDR3 is 15 amino acids long. Germline assignment: CDR1 LNHDA and CDR2 SQIVND (reference sequence). CDR3 region: CASSWGGGPQETQYF. For the CDR3, the DNA is TGTGCCAGTTCCTGGGGCGGGGGCCCTCAAGAGACCCAGTACTTC.

This clone was seen a single time. The chain carries TRBV9 and TRBJ2-1; 8 nucleotides match TRBD2. Losses at the gene ends were 1 base for V and 3 bases for J; bases not matched to a gene: 3. The CDR3 runs to 15 residues. Germline assignment: CDR1 SGDLS and CDR2 YYNGEE. The CDR3 is CASSVTSGYYNEQFF. The CDR3 nucleotides read TGTGCCAGCAGCGTAACTAGCGGATACTACAATGAGCAGTTCTTC.

V usage is TRBV4-1 and J usage is TRBJ2-7; D ambiguous. The CDR3 runs to 13 residues. V lost 1 base and J lost 6, with 10 bases in between. Per germline, CDR1 MGHRA and CDR2 YSYEKL. The CDR3 coding sequence is TGCGCCAGCAGCCAAGCTCAGGTCTCCGAGCAGTACTTC. Translating it yields CASSQAQVSEQYF.

The rearrangement uses TRBV5-6 and TRBJ2-7; D is unresolved. Germline loops: CDR1 SGHDT, CDR2 YYEEEE. The CDR3 extends over 11 amino acids. The V and J ends lost 1 base and 6 bases respectively, with 5 bases between them. Here the CDR3 DNA reads TGTGCCAGCAGCTTGTACGGCGAGCAGTACTTC. Translating gives CASSLYGEQYF.

The chain couples TRBV19 to TRBJ1-2, with 7 bases matching TRBD1. V trimming: 2 bases; J trimming: 3 bases; junction bases outside the gene matches: 3. CDR1 and CDR2 from the germline V gene are LNHDA and SQIVND (reference sequence). The CDR3 runs 14 residues. CDR3 region: CASSISRGDYGYTF. CDR3 DNA sequence: TGTGCCAGTAGTATAAGCAGGGGGGACTATGGCTACACCTTC.